This T cell receptor (beta chain) was captured by sequencing in a study of shared clonotypes between healthy human individuals (dated by TCRdb to between 2020 and 2021). Notes on the research overall: Three men and two women, aged 18 to 49 years, made up the cohort. For each donor, three plates each were used for CD4 naive and CD4 memory, two plates were used for CD8 naive, and one plate was used for CD8 memory. Blood TCR repertoires of about 5 healthy adults were deeply sequenced to estimate repertoire size and the extent of clonotype sharing between individuals. Different laboratories and diverse techniques were used to prepare libraries and sequence TCR repertoires, to increase sequencing depth and limit assay-specific biases. Per donor, leukapheresis produced somewhere between about 0.94 and 9.5 billion PBMCs. Overall study results and their limits: Only blood was sampled, and tissue TCR repertoires likely differ from those in blood. Estimated clonotype richness was generally larger for naive than for memory subsets. Pairwise subsampling led to the expectation that sequencing depth would affect the degree of clonotype sharing among donors. Compared with non-shared clonotypes, clonotypes shared by all four sorted-subset donors had higher generation probabilities. The genetic and exposure-history diversity represented was limited by the small number of donors. Rarefaction of sorted-subset datasets indicated incomplete sequencing despite the large sequencing depth. Across a few donors, about 5.2% of naive CD4, 3.5% of naive CD8, approximately 2.5% of memory CD4, and 0.4% to 0.45% of memory CD8 clonotypes were shared.

This clone showed up just a few times. No cognate antigen has been identified for it. The record has no base qualities; no much larger clone is one base away. Donors were healthy HIV-negative adults with no recently reported acute infections or vaccinations. Every donor was a Caucasian adult living in Nashville, Tennessee, USA. CD4+ T cells were enriched by magnetic negative selection; naive cells were then positively selected on CD45RA, and the negative fraction formed the memory subset. Blood was obtained by leukapheresis, after which PBMCs were separated by Ficoll-Histopaque density gradient centrifugation and cryopreserved in liquid nitrogen vapor phase. Purity and quantity of every magnetically sorted T cell population were checked by analytical flow cytometry. Genomic DNA was isolated from every sorted fraction and measured by UV absorbance on a Nanodrop 2000c. Per the germline V gene, SNHLY is the CDR1 and FYNNEI is the CDR2. Reading from cysteine to phenylalanine, the CDR3 counts 17 amino acids. Kept here is only the CDR3 DNA, which spans 51 bases and is read in frame from base 1. Trimming removed 3 bases from V and 2 bases from J; the gene matches leave 6 bases unexplained.

Using the deep immunoSEQ assay, TCR CDR3 regions were amplified from genomic DNA by multiplex PCR. Extracted genomic DNA from each cell subset was distributed evenly across all wells of several immunoSEQ 96-well plates, and each plate was treated as a replicate. For sorted subsets, each replicate PCR was loaded with approximately 190 ng genomic DNA, equivalent to about 30,000 T cell genomes. Purified libraries were measured with a Qubit 3.0 fluorometer, size-checked on a Bioanalyzer 2100, and measured again with the KAPA Library Quantification kit. Each immunoSEQ 96-well plate was sequenced on its own single-read 150-cycle Illumina NextSeq 550 flow cell. As for how the authors treated the data: Because the immunoSEQ output held only junctional sequences and lacked quality scores, the filtering could not match the filtering applied to full-length reads. To assign V/J genes and CDR3, sequences were annotated using PyIR, a Python wrapper for IgBLAST v1.9, with IMGT germline references. Reads were filtered out if the reads had weak V/J assignments (E-value above 1e-6), no CDR3, stop codons, out-of-frame junctions, or ambiguous translated residues. V3J clonotypes were defined as sequences sharing an identical inferred V gene, J gene, and CDR3 amino acid sequence. Percentage overlap between repertoires was computed as shared unique clonotypes divided by the size of the smaller repertoire. Repertoire richness was assessed with RTK rarefaction, the Chao1 estimator, and Recon v2.1 estimates of unobserved clonotypes. OLGA was used to compute generation probabilities for all TCRbeta clonotypes that the gDNA method yielded from a handful of donors. In its TCRdb copy, this immuneACCESS table keeps in-frame sequences only and misses some clones. Where compared with another copy, unresolved V genes explain less than half of these, and the others have no known cause. V, J and clone size derive from that table, while D and trimming were established from the DNA sequence. This sample gives nearly 1 million clones in total; approximately 80% of them show up just once. Over 1.3% of the sample belongs to the ten largest clones.

Sequences were obtained from memory CD4+ T cells sorted from blood. In the paper's terms, the cell subset or site label means: CD45RA-negative fraction. The sequence links TRBV2 to TRBJ2-1; 11 nucleotides in the junction match TRBD2. The sequence was obtained from a man younger than 35 in good health. The DNA reads as follows: TGTGCCAGCAGTGAGACCCCTAGCGGGGGGACCTACAATGAGCAGTTCTTC. Its amino acids are CASSETPSGGTYNEQFF.